The clone carrying this T cell receptor (beta chain) was seen a single time. Its cognate antigen is unknown. The data were taken from a study of tumor-infiltrating lymphocytes in primary liver carcinoma. The investigators made TCR beta cDNA from roughly 0.55 ug total RNA, using a constant-region primer. Employing slightly modified ARM-PCR, three nested multiplex PCR rounds were run, and these gave rise to the TCR beta libraries. In the first two PCR rounds, TRBV1-TRBV30 forward primers were paired with a C-beta reverse primer, and each round lasted roughly 9 cycles. TCRdb re-analysed the multiplex PCR reads in MiXCR, keeping a single row per CDR3 protein. The data hold around 210,000 distinct CDR3 sequences, with about 61% observed a single time. It was unsorted whole blood that yielded blood RNA, and germline DNA was also extracted. This CDR3 spans 13 amino acids. Per the germline V gene, CDR1 is SQVTM and CDR2 is ANQGSEA. With 4 bases removed from V and 12 bases from J, the gap between germline ends came to 19 bases.

Study-wide results and limits: Samples, which were bulk and unsorted, did not allow CD4+ and CD8+ repertoires to be compared. When set against blood, tumors had a significantly higher top-250-clone fraction (p = 0.039).

The TCR sequence derives from a woman between 55 and 75 years old with primary liver carcinoma and hepatitis B virus infection. Sample: peripheral blood. The chain recombines TRBV29-1 with TRBJ1-5; D not resolved. The CDR3 DNA reads TGCAGCGTTGGAGAGAACAGCAATCGGCTCCAGCATTTT. Translated, it gives CSVGENSNRLQHF.